The 16 T cell receptor beta chains given below trace back to one sample, sequenced in a study of cytomegalovirus exposure and HLA in healthy donors. Both 60 Vbeta primers and 13 Jbeta primers went into the PCR. Method: immunoSEQ multiplex PCR; TCRdb's copy keeps in-frame clones and lacks some. The repertoire consists of about 120,000 clones, with 65% to 80% occurring once and the leading ten covering around 30%. The sequenced material came from PBMCs. Source of these receptors: a man in his 60s in good health and CMV-seropositive.

The chain uses TRBV10-3 and TRBJ2-1; 11 bases match TRBD1. Germline V gives CDR1 ENHRY, CDR2 SYGVKD. Unmatched junction bases numbered 4, after V lost 6 bases and J lost 6 bases. The CDR3 loop spans 14 amino acids. The CDR3 DNA reads TGTGCCATCAGGGGACAGGGGGTGGGCAATGAGCAGTTCTTC. It encodes CAIRGQGVGNEQFF.

The chain carries TRBV29-1 and TRBJ1-1, with D tentatively TRBD1 (5 bases). The V and J ends lost 5 bases and 1 base respectively, with 11 bases between them. This CDR3 region has 13 residues. The germline CDR1 and CDR2 sequences are SQVTM and ANQGSEA. The CDR3 reads CSVKNQGNTEAFF. As DNA, the CDR3 is TGCAGCGTTAAAAATCAGGGGAACACTGAAGCTTTCTTT.

This clone was recorded once. The V call is TRBV6-5, the J call TRBJ2-5, with unresolved D. Trimming removed 5 bases at V and 5 bases at J, with 15 bases between. The CDR3 length is 14 residues. Germline CDR1 and CDR2: MNHEY and SVGAGI. The CDR3 DNA follows: TGTGCCAGCAGTAACCCCGAGGCGTCGGAGACCCAGTACTTC. Encoded protein: CASSNPEASETQYF.

The V and J genes are TRBV27 and TRBJ1-5; 7 bases line up with TRBD1. With 5 bases clipped from V and 6 bases from J, the junction kept 4 bases outside the gene matches. This CDR3 region has 13 residues. Germline V CDR1 and CDR2: MNHEY, SMNVEV (reference sequence). CDR3 sequence (DNA): TGTGCCAGCAGTCGACAGGGTGGTCAGCCCCAGCATTTT. This encodes CASSRQGGQPQHF.

V is TRBV29-1 and J is TRBJ2-3; D perhaps matches TRBD2 (5 bases). This CDR3 comprises 10 residues. V lost 7 bases to trimming and J lost 5 bases, with 7 bases between them. Germline V gene lookup returns CDR1 SQVTM and CDR2 ANQGSEA. As DNA, the CDR3 is TGCAGCGGAGGGCTAGATACGCAGTATTTT. It encodes CSGGLDTQYF.

The chain uses TRBV7-2 and TRBJ2-3, with TRBD2 matching 14 bases. Trimming removed 4 bases from V and 5 bases from J; junction bases left unmatched: 5. This CDR3 contains 16 residues. Germline CDR1 reads SGHTA; CDR2 reads FQGNSA. For the CDR3, the DNA is TGTGCCAGCAGCTCACGACTAGCGGGGGGGGTAGATACGCAGTATTTT. This gives the protein CASSSRLAGGVDTQYF.

CDR3 in amino acids: CAISESGQGNTIYF. In nucleotides, the CDR3 is TGTGCCATCAGTGAGTCCGGACAGGGAAACACCATATATTTT. This rearrangement joins TRBV10-3 to TRBJ1-3; D possibly corresponds to TRBD1 (6 bases). Trimming pared 0 bases from V and 4 bases from J, leaving 7 bases between. Germline lookup yields CDR1 ENHRY and CDR2 SYGVKD. The CDR3 runs to 14 residues.

The chain carries TRBV27 and TRBJ1-2; no reliable D call. There are 17 residues in the CDR3. In germline, CDR1 is MNHEY, CDR2 SMNVEV (reference sequence). V was trimmed by 1 base and J by 2 bases, leaving 17 bases between them. CDR3 amino acids: CASSLLTRKSGNYGYTF. The CDR3 DNA reads TGTGCCAGCAGTTTATTGACGAGGAAGAGTGGGAACTATGGCTACACCTTC.

This clone showed up many times. This chain uses TRBV5-1 with TRBJ1-1; TRBD1 agrees at 8 bases. Germline trimming cut 3 bases from V and 3 bases from J; bases unmatched to any gene: 16. Germline values: CDR1 SGHRS, CDR2 YFSETQ. This CDR3 is 18 amino acids long. The DNA for the CDR3 is TGCGCCAGCAGCTCCCGTCGACAGGGGCCTAAGGGGTACACTGAAGCTTTCTTT. Residues: CASSSRRQGPKGYTEAFF.

This chain's CDR3 is CASSPSRSGETQYF. DNA of the CDR3: TGTGCCAGCTCACCATCCCGGTCCGGAGAGACCCAGTACTTC. V usage is TRBV18 and J usage is TRBJ2-5; D gene uncertain. V was cut by 2 bases and J by 4 bases, with 11 bases left in between. The CDR3 has 14 amino acids. Germline CDR1 is KGHSH and CDR2 is LQKENI.

The rearrangement joins TRBV5-1 to TRBJ2-7; 8 bases fit TRBD1. J gave up 1 base and V 2 bases, and 5 bases lay outside the gene matches. CDR3 length: 15 amino acids. Germline V lookup: CDR1 SGHRS, CDR2 YFSETQ. In DNA form, the CDR3 reads TGCGCCAGCAGCTTAACAGGGGGAACGTCCTACGAGCAGTACTTC. It codes for CASSLTGGTSYEQYF.

This chain connects TRBV27 to TRBJ2-5; 9 nucleotides match TRBD1. The trim removed 5 bases at V and 1 base at J, leaving 5 bases unmatched. Germline CDR1 is MNHEY and CDR2 is SMNVEV (reference sequence). The CDR3 has 15 residues. The chain's CDR3 is CASSDRDRAQETQYF. CDR3 coding DNA: TGTGCCAGCAGTGACCGGGACAGGGCCCAAGAGACCCAGTACTTC.

This chain uses TRBV30 with TRBJ2-7; TRBD2 might be the D (5 bases). Trimming cost V 0 bases and J 2 bases, with 14 bases left between them. The CDR3 length is 15 residues. Germline V lookup: CDR1 GTSNPN, CDR2 SVGIG (reference sequence). Here the CDR3 DNA reads TGTGCCTGGAGTGTACAGAGGGCCCCAACCTACGAGCAGTACTTC. It encodes CAWSVQRAPTYEQYF.

The J gene is TRBJ2-5, the V gene TRBV5-1; D is ambiguous. This CDR3 region has 16 residues. Germline-derived CDR1 and CDR2 are SGHRS and YFSETQ. V gave up 0 bases and J gave up 6 bases, with 18 bases separating them. CDR3 sequence reads: CASSLAPRPVKQTQYF. Written as DNA, the CDR3 is TGCGCCAGCAGCTTGGCCCCCAGGCCCGTGAAGCAGACCCAGTACTTC.

The V call is TRBV30, the J call TRBJ1-1; possibly TRBD1 for D (5 bases). V was trimmed by 1 base and J by 1 base, leaving 7 bases between them. CDR3 length: 13 amino acids. Per germline, CDR1 GTSNPN and CDR2 SVGIG (reference sequence). This CDR3 reads CAWSGTTNTEAFF. The DNA for the CDR3 is TGTGCCTGGAGTGGGACAACGAACACTGAAGCTTTCTTT.

The chain joins TRBV19 to TRBJ1-5; 11 positions match TRBD1. The CDR3 length is 17 residues. The V gene's germline CDR1 is LNHDA and CDR2 SQIVND (reference sequence). Trimming at V came to 6 bases and at J to 5 bases, leaving 12 bases not matched to a gene. CDR3 in amino acids: CASRGLGTGGTHQPQHF. The CDR3, as DNA: TGTGCCAGTAGGGGACTCGGGACAGGGGGAACACATCAGCCCCAGCATTTT.